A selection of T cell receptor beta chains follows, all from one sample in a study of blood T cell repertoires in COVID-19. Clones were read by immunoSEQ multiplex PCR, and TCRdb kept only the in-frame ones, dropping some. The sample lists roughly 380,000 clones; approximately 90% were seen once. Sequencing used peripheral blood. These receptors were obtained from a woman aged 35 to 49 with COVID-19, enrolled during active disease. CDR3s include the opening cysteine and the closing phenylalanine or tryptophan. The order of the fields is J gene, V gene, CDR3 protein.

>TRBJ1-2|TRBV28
CASSIDYGYTF
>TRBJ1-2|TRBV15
CATSSLRIDRAPRGYGYTF
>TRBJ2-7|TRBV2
CASSRTGFQGLASYEQYF
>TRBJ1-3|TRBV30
CAWRERVAESGNTIYF
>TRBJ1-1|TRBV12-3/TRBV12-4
CASNGHREAFF
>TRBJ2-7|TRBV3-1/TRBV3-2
CASSLNVLGREQYF
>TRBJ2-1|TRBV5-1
CASSLVGGWDEQFF
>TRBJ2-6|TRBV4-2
CASSQDLWQAGANVLTF
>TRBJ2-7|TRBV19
CASSKGGSTVHEQYF
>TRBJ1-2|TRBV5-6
CASSLLETALPFPYGYTF
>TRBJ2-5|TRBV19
CASSIDRQGQETQYF
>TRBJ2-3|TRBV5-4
CASSLGERHTDTQYF
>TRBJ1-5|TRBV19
CASSLRQGLGNQPQHF
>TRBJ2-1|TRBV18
CASSPLAGGVAGNEQFF
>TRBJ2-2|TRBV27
CASSLAGGGMRELFF
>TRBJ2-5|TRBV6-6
CASSATGTLETQYF
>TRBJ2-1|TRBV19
CASSSPGRVSGGPYNEQFF
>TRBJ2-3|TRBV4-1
CASSQGTGVTDTQYF
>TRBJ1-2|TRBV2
CASSERWGASSGYTF
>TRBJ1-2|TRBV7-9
CASSLAGDLFGYTF
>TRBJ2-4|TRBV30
CAWESPGVAKNIQYF
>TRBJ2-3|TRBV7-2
CASSLGRAGGPGTQYF
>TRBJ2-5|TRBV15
CATSRSYGGGRETQYF
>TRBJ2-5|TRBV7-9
CASSLGLARGAEETQYF
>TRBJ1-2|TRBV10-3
CAITPGREGYGYTF
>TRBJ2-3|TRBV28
CASSKTSGSITDTQYF
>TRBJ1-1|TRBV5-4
CASSSAGGTEAFF
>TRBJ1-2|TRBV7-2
CASSLASAGYGYTF
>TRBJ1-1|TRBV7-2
CASSARQGAGTEAFF
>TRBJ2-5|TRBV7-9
CASRRTSGTQETQYF
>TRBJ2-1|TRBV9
CASSVDGGPYNEQFF
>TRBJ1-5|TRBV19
CASSIWDRYYSNQPQHF
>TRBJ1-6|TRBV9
CASSVVGAESPLHF
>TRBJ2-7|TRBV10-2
CASSGQAYEQYF
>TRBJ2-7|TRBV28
CASSRTGTGREQYF
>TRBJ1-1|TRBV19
CASSITAHQNTEAFF
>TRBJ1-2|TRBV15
CATSSYKTGAIGYTF
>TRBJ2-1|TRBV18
CASSPQQGEDEQFF
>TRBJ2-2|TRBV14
CASSQESRTGELFF
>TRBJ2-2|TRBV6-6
CASSLGGTGELFF
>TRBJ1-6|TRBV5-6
CASSLLDRITAPLHF
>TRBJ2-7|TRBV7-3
CASSQGQYYEQYF
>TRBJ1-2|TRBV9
CASSVSGPKGYTF
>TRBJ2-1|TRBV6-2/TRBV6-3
CASSDQLAGVFYEQFF
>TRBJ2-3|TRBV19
CASSKGTSDTDTQYF
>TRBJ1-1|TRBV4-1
CASSQDSPNTEAFF
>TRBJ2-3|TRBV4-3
CASSQDRGLAGGTSTDTQYF